This TCR beta chain was identified in a study of post-analysis software for immune sequencing data. Findings and limits, study-wide: There was significantly lower normalized Chao1 diversity in multiple sclerosis patients than in controls. By F measure, strong co-clustering occurred among samples prepared in the same batch. The five TRBV segments detected at higher frequency in patients than in controls included TRBV5-6, TRBV5-1 and TRBV20-1.

Every TCR beta cDNA library bore unique molecular identifiers. There were about 1 to 10 million T cells, and some 500,000 cDNA molecules came from them. MiXCR, run by TCRdb on the PCR reads, gives a single entry per CDR3 protein. The data show roughly 800,000 distinct CDR3 sequences, with less than 35% seen just once and 0.56% held by the top ten. Germline assignment: CDR1 MNHNS and CDR2 SASEGT. This CDR3 has 14 residues. Comment on this clonotype: Antigen: not known. One end of the junction varies from germline; a read error may be responsible.

The TCR sequence derives from a girl under 18 with multiple sclerosis. The rearrangement uses TRBV6-1 and TRBJ2-1, with TRBD2 matching 10 bases. The specimen was blood. CDR3 DNA: TGTGCCAGCAGGGGACTAGCGCCCTACAATGTGCAGTTCTTC. Its translation: CASRGLAPYNVQFF.